The present T cell receptor (beta chain) was sequenced within a study of shared clonotypes between healthy human individuals. Study information: Each donor contributed plates that comprised three CD4 naive, three CD4 memory, two CD8 naive and one CD8 memory.

CD45RO-negative CD8 cells positively selected for CCR7 made up the naive population, which excluded terminally differentiated effector memory CD45RA+ cells. Among the donors, all were Caucasian adults who lived in Nashville, Tennessee. Of note for this clone: Its antigen remains unknown.

Study-level findings and limits: Memory subsets generally showed lower estimated richness than naive subsets.

V shed 0 bases and J shed 3 bases, with 7 bases lying between them. There are 14 residues in the CDR3. CDR1 is SGDLS and CDR2 is YYNGEE in the germline V gene. Clones were read by immunoSEQ multiplex PCR, and TCRdb kept only the in-frame ones, dropping some. This sample yields 800,000 or so clones, of which around 96% are seen a single time; over 0.2% belongs to the top ten. The sequenced sample was naive CD8+ T cells sorted from blood. The J gene is TRBJ2-1, the V gene TRBV9; D remains ambiguous. The source of this sequence is a man aged 30 to 39 in good health. The DNA of the CDR3 is TGTGCCAGCAGCGTAGATGGAGACTACAATGAGCAGTTCTTC. This translates into CASSVDGDYNEQFF.